This TCR beta chain stems from a study of T cells in Graves' hyperthyroidism and ophthalmopathy (dated 2019 in TCRdb). About the full investigation: Peripheral blood was sampled at the time of initial diagnosis, prior to any treatment. The 100 or so discovery patients were divided at random into training and test sets in a 7:3 ratio. The paper describes TCR Vbeta CDR3 sequencing of 140 or so peripheral blood samples, made up of 43 ophthalmopathy patients, over 70 hyperthyroidism patients and some 17 progressor patients. After sampling, hyperthyroidism patients received methimazole starting at 30 mg daily, and ophthalmopathy patients received high-dose intravenous methylprednisolone. Thyroid tissue and blood T-cell repertoires from roughly six Graves' hyperthyroidism patients were also compared in the study. Prospective prediction of ophthalmopathy was tested in an independent validation cohort consisting of 18 hyperthyroidism patients and 15 to 17 patients who later progressed to ophthalmopathy. TCR V-J signatures able to tell the groups apart were searched for in a discovery cohort of 90 to 100 patients, of whom 40 to 45 had Graves' ophthalmopathy and around 58 had stable Graves' hyperthyroidism.

This clonotype was seen many times. Its recognized antigen is unknown. No clone much larger than this one lies a single base away; base qualities are absent. The TCR beta CDR3 regions were amplified from the RNA transcripts. A first-round RT-PCR of the TCR CDR3 used the HTBI primer set with the Qiagen OneStep RT-PCR kit. Libraries were constructed in a second round of multiplex PCR, after which size selection and purification were carried out. Libraries were sequenced paired-end with 100 bp reads on an Illumina HiSeq2000. The authors processed their data as follows. SOAPnuke was used to process the raw data, removing reads that contained adapters or uncalled bases, had a mean Phred below 15, or lacked an exact match to the constant primer or identifier. High-quality paired reads were merged using COPE v1.2.5, and each unique nucleotide sequence was defined as a clonotype. MiTCR v1.1 was used to align the clonotypes against IMGT TRBV, TRBD and TRBJ reference segments. Only V-J combinations with frequency above 0.0001, covering about 99% of repertoires, were analysed. A TCS score was defined as the ratio between F50 (clonal expansion) and ExV (chaos), using BLOSUM62-based TCRdist between CDR3 peptides within each V-J. Welch's t-statistics and random forest reduced 450 to 600 V-J features to 13, which were used in a naive Bayes classifier (R e1071). Using fastp trimming at Q25 and MiXCR clonotype assembly, TCRdb reanalyzed the public sequencing data and kept in-frame beta chains. Under each unique CDR3 protein, matching rows form one entry showing the most common genes and DNA. TCRdb, not the original authors, processed these V and J calls. The sample table contains roughly 400,000 distinct CDR3 sequences; only one count was recorded for around a sixth of them. The ten largest clones take up 25% to 35% of the sample.

V drops 5 bases and J drops 2 bases, leaving 13 bases in between. In the germline V gene (reference sequence), CDR1 corresponds to SEHNR and CDR2 to FQNEAQ. From the cysteine up to the phenylalanine, the CDR3 has a length of 14 residues. Of all the DNA, just the CDR3 is kept, 42 bases in frame from base 1. What the research found in general, with its limitations: During validation, the model predicted progression to ophthalmopathy a median of approximately 6 months ahead of onset, with almost 71% sensitivity and almost 75% specificity. In cross-validation, a model built on a 13 V-J signature told ophthalmopathy apart from stable hyperthyroidism with 85% to 90% sensitivity and roughly 83% specificity, and in testing the same model reached 80%/75%. Blood samples also contained most of the expanded thyroid clonotypes (frequency above 0.001), which suggests that blood repertoires may reflect thyroid immune responses. No statistical method was used to set the sample size in advance, and investigators knew the group allocation.

The hyperthyroidism patients were between 18 and 65 years old and newly diagnosed, with a disease duration of less than 2 months. Patients with uncontrolled infections, other autoimmune diseases, pregnancy or lactation were excluded. Diagnoses were based on clinical symptoms, serum thyroxine and TRAb, thyroid ultrasound and orbital computed tomography. Blood from progressor patients was collected at the time of first diagnosis with hyperthyroidism, before any ophthalmopathy symptoms had appeared. Ficoll-Paque density gradient centrifugation was used to isolate PBMCs from approximately 10 ml of fresh peripheral blood. Progressor patients were defined as those initially diagnosed with Graves' hyperthyroidism in whom ophthalmopathy developed during follow-up. Total RNA was extracted with Trizol reagent, and quality was checked on an Agilent 2100 Bioanalyzer.

Recombination linked TRBV7-9 to TRBJ2-7, and the D gene may be TRBD2, 6 bases matching. This TCR was sampled from a woman between 18 and 29 years old with Graves' hyperthyroidism that later progressed to Graves' ophthalmopathy. The sequencing sample was made of blood. Read as DNA, the sequence is TGTGCCAGCAGCCACCCCGGGGGACCCTACGAGCAGTACTTC. Its translation reads: CASSHPGGPYEQYF.